Following are 2 T cell receptor beta chains from one sample sequenced in a study of T cells expressing NK-cell markers (dated by TCRdb to the early 2020s). The method behind the library was 5' RACE. Reads for this sample came from an Illumina HiSeq 2000. TCRdb reprocessed the sequencing reads and holds a single record per CDR3 protein sequence, with no DNA. The data table for this sample lists hundreds of thousands of distinct CDR3 sequences. About 4% of the sample rests with the top ten. The specimen was blood T cells: a sorted CD56 or NKG2C T cell subset, CD4+ or CD8+ T cells, or bulk PBMC T cells (not recorded which). All receptors derive from a woman between 18 and 69 years old in good health.

This chain joins TRBV7-9 and TRBJ2-1; TCRdb's D gene call, TRBD1, goes unchecked for lack of DNA. The CDR3 runs 14 residues. Germline values: CDR1 SEHNR, CDR2 FQNEAQ (reference sequence). CDR3 loop: CASSQTGVYNEQFF.

The chain has TRBV6-1 and TRBJ1-2; TCRdb returns TRBD1, unconfirmable since there is no DNA. CDR1 is MNHNS and CDR2 is SASEGT in the germline V gene. The CDR3 contains 14 residues. The CDR3 spells CASSPLRGTYGYTF.